This TCR beta chain derives from a study of a mutant IDH1 vaccine in newly diagnosed glioma. Study as a whole: Investigators started vaccination 4-6 weeks after radiotherapy alone, or with temozolomide cycles. The sex distribution of treated patients was about 62% male and around 40% female, with a mean age of 40.4 years. Pretreatment consisted of radiotherapy, temozolomide, or both, with most receiving both.

Remarks on this clone: The antigen is unknown.

The CDR3 spans 13 residues. V lost 3 bases, J lost 16 bases, and 19 bases lay in between. CDR1 and CDR2 (germline): SGHTA, FQGNSA. Profiling relied on immunoSEQ multiplex PCR, and the TCRdb table lists in-frame clones only, not all of them. The repertoire holds tens of thousands of clones, with approximately 81% as singletons. Time point denoted: week 35, safety follow-up. Doses of 300 ug of mutant IDH1 20-mer peptide were given with topical imiquimod. The sequence derives from a middle-aged woman with glioma. Some clones in this sample may be carry-over from other donors' samples. This sample comprised PBMCs, obtained from a glioma patient whose treatment included an IDH1 peptide vaccine. V is TRBV7-2 and J is TRBJ2-4, with D maybe TRBD1 (6 bases). The chain's CDR3 is CASSLTRQAIEYF. CDR3 coding DNA: TGTGCCAGCAGCTTGACAAGACAGGCGATTGAATACTTC.